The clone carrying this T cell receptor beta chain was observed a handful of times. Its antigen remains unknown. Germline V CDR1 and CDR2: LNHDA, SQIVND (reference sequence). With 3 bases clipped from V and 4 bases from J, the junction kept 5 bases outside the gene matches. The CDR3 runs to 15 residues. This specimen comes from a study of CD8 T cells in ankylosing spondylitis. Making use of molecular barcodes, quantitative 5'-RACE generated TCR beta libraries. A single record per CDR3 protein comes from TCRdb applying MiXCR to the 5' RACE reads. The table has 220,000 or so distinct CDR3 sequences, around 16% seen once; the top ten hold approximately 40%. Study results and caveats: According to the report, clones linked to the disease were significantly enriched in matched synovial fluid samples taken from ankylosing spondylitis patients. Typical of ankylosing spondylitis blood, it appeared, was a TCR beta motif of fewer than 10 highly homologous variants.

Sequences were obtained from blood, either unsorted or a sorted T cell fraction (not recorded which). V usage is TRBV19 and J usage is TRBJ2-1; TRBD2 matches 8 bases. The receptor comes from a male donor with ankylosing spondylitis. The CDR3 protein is CASSINGGVYNEQFF. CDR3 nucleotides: TGTGCCAGTAGTATTAACGGGGGGGTATACAATGAGCAGTTCTTC.